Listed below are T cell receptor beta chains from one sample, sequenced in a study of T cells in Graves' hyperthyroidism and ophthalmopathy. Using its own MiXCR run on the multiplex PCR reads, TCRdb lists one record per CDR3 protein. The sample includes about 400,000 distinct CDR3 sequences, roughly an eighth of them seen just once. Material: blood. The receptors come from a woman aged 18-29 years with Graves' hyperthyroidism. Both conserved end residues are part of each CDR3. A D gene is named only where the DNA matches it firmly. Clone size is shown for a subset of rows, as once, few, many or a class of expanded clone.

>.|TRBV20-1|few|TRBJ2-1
CSAGRGRAYNEQFF
TGCAGTGCGGGCCGAGGGAGAGCCTACAATGAGCAGTTCTTC
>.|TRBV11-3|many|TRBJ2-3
CASSLDAPPADTQYF
TGTGCCAGCAGCTTAGATGCGCCCCCGGCAGATACGCAGTATTTT
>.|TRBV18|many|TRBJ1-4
CASSPRDGVNEKLFF
TGTGCCAGCTCACCACGAGACGGGGTTAATGAAAAACTGTTTTTT
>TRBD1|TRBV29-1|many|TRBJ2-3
CSVDDRASDTQYF
TGCAGCGTGGATGACAGGGCGTCAGATACGCAGTATTTT
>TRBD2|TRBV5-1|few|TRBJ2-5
CASSPSGSNGETQYF
TGCGCCAGCAGTCCTAGCGGGAGTAACGGAGAGACCCAGTACTTC
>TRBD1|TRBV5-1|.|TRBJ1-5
CASRSDRDQPQHF
TGCGCCAGCAGATCCGACAGGGACCAGCCCCAGCATTTT
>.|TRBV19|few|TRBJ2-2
CASRDGALGNTGELFF
TGTGCCAGCAGGGACGGAGCGCTCGGCAACACCGGGGAGCTGTTTTTT
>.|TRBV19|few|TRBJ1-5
CASSIDDRGQPQHF
TGTGCCAGTAGTATAGATGACAGAGGACAGCCCCAGCATTTT
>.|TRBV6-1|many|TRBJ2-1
CASSERTNEQFF
TGTGCCAGCAGTGAAAGGACCAATGAGCAGTTCTTC
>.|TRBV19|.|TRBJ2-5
CASSIGTGVTQYF
TGTGCCAGTAGTATTGGGACGGGAGTGACCCAGTACTTC
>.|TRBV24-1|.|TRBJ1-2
CATSEGYGYTF
TGTGCCACCAGTGAGGGGTATGGCTACACCTTC
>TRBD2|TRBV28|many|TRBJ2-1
CASSSLAGPANEQFF
TGTGCCAGCAGTTCCCTAGCGGGACCAGCCAATGAGCAGTTCTTC
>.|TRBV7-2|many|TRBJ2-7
CASSLGPYVDYEQYF
TGTGCCAGCAGCTTAGGCCCTTACGTGGACTACGAGCAGTACTTC
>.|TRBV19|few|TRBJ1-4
CASTDRTAREKLFF
TGTGCCAGTACCGATCGGACAGCCCGCGAAAAACTGTTTTTT
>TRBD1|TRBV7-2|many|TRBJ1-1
CASSPPVGGAEAFF
TGTGCCAGCAGCCCGCCCGTAGGGGGCGCTGAAGCTTTCTTT
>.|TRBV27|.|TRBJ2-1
CAPARPKYNEQFF
TGTGCCCCAGCCCGACCGAAATACAATGAGCAGTTCTTC
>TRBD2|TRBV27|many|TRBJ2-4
CASSAGGGAKNIQYF
TGTGCCAGCAGCGCCGGGGGGGGAGCCAAAAACATTCAGTACTTC
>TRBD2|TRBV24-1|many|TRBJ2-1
CATSDMSGRANNEQFF
TGTGCCACCAGTGATATGAGCGGGAGGGCCAACAATGAGCAGTTCTTC
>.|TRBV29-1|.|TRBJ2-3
CSVAPAGRVDTQYF
TGCAGCGTTGCCCCGGCAGGGCGGGTAGATACGCAGTATTTT
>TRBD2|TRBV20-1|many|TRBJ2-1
CSAKGASGRAHEQFF
TGCAGTGCTAAGGGCGCTAGCGGGAGGGCCCATGAGCAGTTCTTC
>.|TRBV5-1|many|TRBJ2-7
CASSHGHKTYEQYF
TGCGCCAGCAGCCACGGACATAAGACCTACGAGCAGTACTTC
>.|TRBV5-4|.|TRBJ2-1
CASSLALAAKQFF
TGTGCCAGCAGCTTGGCCCTGGCGGCTAAGCAGTTCTTC
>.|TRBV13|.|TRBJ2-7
CASSLWSNEQYF
TGTGCCAGCAGCTTATGGAGCAACGAGCAGTACTTC
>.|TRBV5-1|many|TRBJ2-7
CASSLVGGRTPSYEQYF
TGCGCCAGCAGCTTGGTCGGCGGCAGAACCCCATCCTACGAGCAGTACTTC